These 21 T cell receptor beta chains share one sample of origin, sequenced in a study of blood T cell repertoires in COVID-19. This table comes from immunoSEQ multiplex PCR, and its TCRdb copy is limited to in-frame clones, with some not included. The table has about 200,000 clones, more than 70% seen once. Sequencing was carried out using peripheral blood. The receptors were gathered from a man aged 18 to 29 with active or convalescent COVID-19.

This clone was detected once. J is TRBJ2-7 and V is TRBV6-5, with 11 bases that match TRBD1. V trimming: 6 bases; J trimming: 3 bases; junction bases outside the gene matches: 7. CDR3 length: 15 residues. In germline, CDR1 is MNHEY, CDR2 SVGAGI. CDR3: CASRRSGTGGYEQYF. The DNA for the CDR3 is TGTGCCAGCAGAAGGTCCGGGACAGGGGGCTACGAGCAGTACTTC.

The chain carries TRBV11-3 and TRBJ2-1; 9 nucleotides agree with TRBD2. Germline V CDR1 and CDR2: SGHNT, YENEEA. The CDR3 covers 15 residues. V was clipped by 2 bases and J by 4 bases; unmatched bases: 3. The CDR3 region has the DNA TGTGCCAGCAGCTTAAGACTAGCGGAGTACAATGAGCAGTTCTTC. It translates to CASSLRLAEYNEQFF.

This clone was recorded only once. This rearrangement joins TRBV6-1 to TRBJ1-5; D perhaps matches TRBD1 (6 bases). CDR3 length: 15 residues. CDR1 and CDR2 from the germline V gene are MNHNS and SASEGT. Trimming removed 0 bases from V and 4 bases from J, with 10 bases in between. As DNA, the CDR3 is TGTGCCAGCAGTGAAGCGCCAGGGGCGAATCAGCCCCAGCATTTT. Translation gives CASSEAPGANQPQHF.

The CDR3 here is CASSLALDTEAFF. The CDR3 nucleotides read TGCGCCAGCAGCCTAGCCCTAGACACTGAAGCTTTCTTT. The chain recombines TRBV5-1 with TRBJ1-1, with unresolved D. The CDR3 is 13 amino acids. V dropped 4 bases and J dropped 3 bases, with 10 bases sitting between them. Per germline, CDR1 SGHRS and CDR2 YFSETQ.

The chain recombines TRBV28 with TRBJ2-1, with D perhaps TRBD2 (6 bases). CDR1 and CDR2 from the germline V gene are MDHEN and SYDVKM. Trimming left V 6 bases short and J 7 bases short, with 16 bases between. The CDR3 spans 14 residues. CDR3 amino acids: CASRGGVGENEQFF. For the CDR3, the DNA is TGTGCCAGCAGAGGCGGGGTAGGTGAGAATGAGCAGTTCTTC.

The CDR3 coding sequence is TGTGCCAGTAGTCCCCTCCCGGGAGAGGGCACAGATACGCAGTATTTT. The encoded protein is CASSPLPGEGTDTQYF. The chain employs TRBV19 and TRBJ2-3; the D gene is possibly TRBD2 (6 bases). The CDR3 runs 16 residues. The V gene's germline CDR1 is LNHDA and CDR2 SQIVND (reference sequence). V lost 5 bases and J lost 1, with 16 bases in between.

This clone is medium-sized within its sample. The same CDR3 also results from other DNA sequences found in this sample. The rearrangement joins TRBV28 to TRBJ2-1; 10 bases agree with TRBD2. In germline, CDR1 is MDHEN, CDR2 SYDVKM. The junction had 2 bases not matched to a gene; V was cut back by 3 bases and J by 3 bases. The CDR3 is made up of 15 amino acids. The CDR3 DNA reads as TGTGCCAGCAGTTTCATAGCGGGAGGCTACAATGAGCAGTTCTTC. It translates to CASSFIAGGYNEQFF. Full variable domain (rest looked up from reference TRBV28 and TRBJ2-1): DVKVTQSSRYLVKRTGEKVFLECVQDMDHENMFWYRQDPGLGLRLIYFSYDVKMKEKGDIPEGYSVSREKKERFSLILESASTNQTSMYLCASSFIAGGYNEQFFGPGTRLTVL.

The rearrangement uses TRBV3-1 (or the pseudogene TRBV3-2) and TRBJ1-2; D unresolved. Germline V gene sequence: CDR1 LGHDT, CDR2 YNNKEL (reference sequence). Trimming took off 4 bases at V and 0 bases at J, with 15 bases between the two ends. The CDR3 has 16 residues. The CDR3 DNA follows: TGTGCCAGCAGCCCCCGATACGGGAAGGCTAACTATGGCTACACCTTC. It codes for CASSPRYGKANYGYTF.

This chain links TRBV5-1 with TRBJ1-1; 7 bases map to TRBD1. Trimming cost V 3 bases and J 1 base; bases outside gene matches: 3. The CDR3 runs to 14 residues. CDR1 and CDR2 from the germline V gene are SGHRS and YFSETQ. The CDR3 protein is CASSSGQPNTEAFF. The CDR3 coding sequence is TGCGCCAGCAGCTCGGGACAGCCGAACACTGAAGCTTTCTTT.

The sample holds one count of this clone. This chain uses TRBV10-2 with TRBJ1-5, with TRBD1 as a possible D gene (6 bases). Trimming took off 11 bases at V and 0 bases at J, with 14 bases between the two ends. Germline loops: CDR1 WSHSY, CDR2 SAAADI. The CDR3 has 14 residues. CDR3 nucleotides: TGCGCCGTACAGGGCCCTTATAGCAATCAGCCCCAGCATTTT. It codes for CAVQGPYSNQPQHF.

This chain connects TRBV3-1 (or the pseudogene TRBV3-2) to TRBJ2-5; 7 bases match TRBD2. J was trimmed by 5 bases and V by 3 bases; bases with no gene match: 9. The CDR3 runs to 15 residues. Germline CDR1 LGHDT, CDR2 YNNKEL (reference sequence). The CDR3 region is CASSQAGTKRETQYF. CDR3 DNA sequence: TGTGCCAGCAGCCAGGCCGGGACTAAGAGGGAGACCCAGTACTTC.

V is TRBV5-4 and J is TRBJ2-2; perhaps TRBD2 as D (5 bases). The germline gives CDR1 SGHNT, CDR2 YYREEE (reference sequence). CDR3 length: 14 residues. Trimming stripped 2 bases from V and 3 bases from J, with 8 bases between. The CDR3 loop is CASSFGLYTGELFF. CDR3 bases: TGTGCCAGCAGCTTCGGACTCTACACCGGGGAGCTGTTTTTT.

This chain links TRBV5-1 with TRBJ1-5; tentative D call: TRBD1 (6 bases). The CDR3 contains 15 residues. V gave up 5 bases and J gave up 5 bases, with 17 bases separating them. The germline CDR1 and CDR2 sequences are SGHRS and YFSETQ. The CDR3 DNA sequence: TGCGCCAGCAGTAGGTACCCGGGGGGCTATCAGCCCCAGCATTTT. This translates into CASSRYPGGYQPQHF.

This clone was counted a single time. This chain joins TRBV27 and TRBJ1-1; weak D call: TRBD1 (6 bases). CDR1 MNHEY and CDR2 SMNVEV come from the germline V gene (reference sequence). CDR3 length: 16 amino acids. Deletions cut 4 bases from V and 4 bases from J, with 19 bases between. CDR3 residues: CASSSDFQGPRTEAFF. In DNA, the CDR3 is TGTGCCAGCAGTTCCGATTTCCAGGGGCCCCGCACTGAAGCTTTCTTT.

The chain joins TRBV7-9 to TRBJ2-2; a weak D match, TRBD2 (6 bases). The germline CDR1 and CDR2 sequences are SEHNR and FQNEAQ (reference sequence). Trimming stripped 1 base from V and 2 bases from J, with 17 bases between. The CDR3 is 18 amino acids. The CDR3 nucleotides are TGTGCCAGCAGCTTAGGTTGGGAATCGCGGGAAAACACCGGGGAGCTGTTTTTT. This gives the protein CASSLGWESRENTGELFF.

This clone was counted between two and nine times. V usage is TRBV7-8 and J usage is TRBJ1-1; 8 bases are shared with TRBD1. Germline V gene data show CDR1 as SGHVS and CDR2 as FQNEAQ. The V segment lost 4 bases and the J segment 10 bases; nucleotides outside the gene matches: 8. This CDR3 region has 13 residues. In DNA, the CDR3 is TGTGCCAGCAGCTACCGACAGGGGTTGGTAGCTTTCTTT. This gives the protein CASSYRQGLVAFF.

The table lists this clone with a count of one. V is TRBV18 and J is TRBJ2-7; TRBD2 might be the D (6 bases). The ends were cut back, 3 bases at V and 2 bases at J, with 17 bases in the middle. Germline CDR1 reads KGHSH; CDR2 reads LQKENI. This CDR3 has 16 residues. CDR3: CASSPSYGTGTYEQYF. Here the CDR3 DNA reads TGTGCCAGCTCACCGTCCTATGGGACTGGTACCTACGAGCAGTACTTC.

V and J are TRBV27 and TRBJ1-3; a possible D gene is TRBD1 (5 bases). V lost 5 bases and J lost 5, with 16 bases in between. Looked up from germline, CDR1 is MNHEY and CDR2 is SMNVEV (reference sequence). This CDR3 is 15 amino acids long. The CDR3 sequence is CASSQTASHRNTIYF. The CDR3 coding sequence is TGTGCCAGCAGTCAGACAGCGTCGCACAGAAACACCATATATTTT.

The V call is TRBV13, the J call TRBJ2-1; D ambiguous. Germline values: CDR1 PRHDT, CDR2 FYEKMQ (reference sequence). The V gene lost 3 bases and the J gene lost 6 bases, with 12 bases spanning the gap. The CDR3 consists of 14 residues. The CDR3 nucleotides are TGTGCCAGCAGCTTTTCCGCTAGGCCCAATGAGCAGTTCTTC. Its translation: CASSFSARPNEQFF.

This clone came up a few times. The rearrangement uses TRBV12-3 or TRBV12-4 and TRBJ1-5; D uncertain. Trimming left V 5 bases short and J 7 bases short, with 9 bases between. The CDR3 sequence is 12 residues long. DNA for the CDR3: TGTGCCAGCAGTGCCGGCAGGCAGCCCCAGCATTTT. Translating it yields CASSAGRQPQHF.

V is TRBV4-1 and J is TRBJ2-3; 7 bases are shared with TRBD2. The CDR3 consists of 16 residues. Germline-derived CDR1 and CDR2 are MGHRA and YSYEKL. V was clipped by 0 bases and J by 3 bases; unmatched bases: 6. The CDR3 here is CASSQDLGGGTDTQYF. Here the CDR3 DNA reads TGCGCCAGCAGCCAAGATCTGGGCGGGGGTACAGATACGCAGTATTTT.